This T cell receptor (beta chain) was captured in a study of T cells in Graves' hyperthyroidism and ophthalmopathy. Study results and caveats: Researchers found most expanded thyroid clonotypes above 0.001 in blood as well.

With 3 bases removed from V and 5 bases from J, the gap between germline ends came to 10 bases. Germline assignment: CDR1 KGHSH and CDR2 LQKENI. This CDR3 is built from 13 residues. Cells are PBMCs isolated from over 7.5 ml of fresh blood. TCR beta CDR3 regions were amplified from RNA transcripts. RT-PCR in the first round (using the HTBI primer set) targeted the TCR CDR3. Each CDR3 protein is one row after TCRdb ran MiXCR on the multiplex PCR reads. In the table there are some 720,000 distinct CDR3 sequences, about 16% of which are singletons. Remarks on this clonotype: Its matching antigen is unknown.

The chain couples TRBV18 to TRBJ1-1, with a tentative D call TRBD1 (6 bases). The sequencing sample was made of blood. The sequence was obtained from a man aged 18 to 29 with Graves' hyperthyroidism. DNA of the CDR3: TGTGCCAGCTCACCCGAAGGGGGAACTGAAGCTTTCTTT. Its protein is CASSPEGGTEAFF.